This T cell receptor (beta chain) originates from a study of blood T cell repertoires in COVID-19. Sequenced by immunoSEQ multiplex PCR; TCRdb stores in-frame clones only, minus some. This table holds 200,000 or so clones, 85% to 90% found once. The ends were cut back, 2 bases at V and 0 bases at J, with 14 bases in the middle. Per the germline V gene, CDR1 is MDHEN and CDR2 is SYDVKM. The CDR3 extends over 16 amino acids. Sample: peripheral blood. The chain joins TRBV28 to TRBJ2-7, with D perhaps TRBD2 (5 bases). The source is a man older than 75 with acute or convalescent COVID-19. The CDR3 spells CASSLAPLTSSYEQYF. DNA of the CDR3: TGTGCCAGCAGTTTAGCCCCCCTCACTAGCTCCTACGAGCAGTACTTC.